Listed below are T cell receptor beta chains from one sample, sequenced in a study of blood T cells in healthy people across ages. Using its own MiXCR run on the 5' RACE reads, TCRdb lists one record per CDR3 protein. Among over 950,000 distinct CDR3 sequences, roughly 50% were seen once, and the ten largest hold 20% to 25%. Sequencing was carried out using blood. Source of these receptors: a woman aged 55 to 70 in good health. CDR3s include the opening cysteine and the closing phenylalanine or tryptophan. The D gene is left open where the match is weak. The size of a clone is reported for some rows only, either as once, few or many, or as a class for expanded clones.

length,J,D,size,V,CDR3,DNA
13,TRBJ2-1,.,.,TRBV7-2,CASSLALLNEQFF,TGTGCCAGCAGCTTAGCCCTCCTAAATGAGCAGTTCTTC
16,TRBJ2-5,.,.,TRBV7-9,CASSPPWGQRQETQYF,TGTGCCAGCAGCCCCCCTTGGGGACAACGACAAGAGACCCAGTACTTC
12,TRBJ1-5,TRBD1,.,TRBV5-1,CASSPRQGPQHF,TGCGCCAGCAGCCCCCGACAGGGCCCCCAGCATTTT
17,TRBJ2-1,TRBD2,few,TRBV7-2,CASSLLRRASGASGQFF,TGTGCCAGCAGCCTCCTGAGGAGGGCTAGCGGGGCGTCTGGGCAGTTCTTC
16,TRBJ2-6,TRBD1,.,TRBV7-9,CASSLQGDSGANVLTF,TGTGCCAGCAGCCTCCAGGGGGACTCTGGGGCCAACGTCCTGACTTTC
18,TRBJ2-1,TRBD2,.,TRBV4-2,CASSQSGTSGRANNEQFF,TGTGCCAGCAGCCAGTCCGGGACTAGCGGGAGGGCCAATAATGAGCAGTTCTTC
15,TRBJ2-7,TRBD1,few,TRBV4-2,CASSQVRDSSYEQYF,TGTGCCAGCAGCCAAGTTCGGGACAGTTCCTACGAGCAGTACTTC
16,TRBJ2-1,TRBD2,.,TRBV3-1,CASSPSAGGIWGEQFF,TGTGCCAGCAGTCCCTCGGCGGGAGGTATATGGGGTGAGCAGTTCTTC
13,TRBJ2-1,.,many,TRBV20-1,CSARDMSRREQFF,TGCAGTGCTAGAGATATGAGTCGCCGTGAGCAGTTCTTC
14,TRBJ1-4,TRBD1,.,TRBV28,CTSSLRTGNEKLFF,TGTACCAGCAGTCTGAGGACAGGGAATGAAAAACTGTTTTTT
15,TRBJ2-3,.,.,TRBV4-1,CASSQGTMPPQPQYF,TGCGCCAGCAGCCAAGGGACTATGCCCCCCCAGCCGCAGTATTTT
14,TRBJ2-5,.,.,TRBV20-1,CSARKRVGQETQYF,TGCAGTGCTAGAAAGCGGGTGGGTCAAGAGACCCAGTACTTC
14,TRBJ2-1,.,few,TRBV12-3/TRBV12-4,CASSSSQGYNEQFF,TGTGCCAGCAGTTCCTCTCAGGGGTACAATGAGCAGTTCTTC
14,TRBJ2-5,.,few,TRBV24-1,CATRSAGAQETQYF,TGTGCCACCAGAAGTGCGGGGGCTCAAGAGACCCAGTACTTC
15,TRBJ2-7,TRBD2,.,TRBV11-2,CASSSGLAGTYERYF,TGTGCCAGCAGCTCCGGACTAGCGGGAACCTACGAGCGGTACTTC
14,TRBJ2-7,.,few,TRBV27,CATSLAGSSYEQYF,TGTGCCACATCCCTGGCAGGCTCGTCCTACGAGCAGTACTTC
15,TRBJ2-3,TRBD2,few,TRBV12-3/TRBV12-4,CASSPGGRSTDTQYF,TGTGCCAGCAGTCCGGGGGGGAGGAGCACAGATACGCAGTATTTT
16,TRBJ2-3,.,few,TRBV18,CASSPNPSALTDTQYF,TGTGCCAGCTCACCAAATCCTAGCGCCCTTACAGATACGCAGTATTTT
16,TRBJ2-5,.,.,TRBV5-1,CASSLGHEIHQETQYF,TGCGCCAGCAGCTTGGGGCACGAGATCCACCAAGAGACCCAGTACTTC
14,TRBJ1-1,.,.,TRBV6-5,CASSRPGGWTEAFF,TGTGCCAGCAGTCGCCCTGGGGGGTGGACTGAAGCTTTCTTT
14,TRBJ2-3,.,.,TRBV7-2,CASRRDRNTDTQYF,TGTGCCAGCAGAAGGGACCGCAACACAGATACGCAGTATTTT
17,TRBJ2-7,TRBD2,few,TRBV28,CASSLWLAGVEFSEQYF,TGTGCCAGCAGTTTATGGCTAGCGGGAGTTGAGTTTTCCGAGCAGTACTTC
14,TRBJ2-7,.,.,TRBV20-1,CSARDVGLHYEQYF,TGCAGTGCTAGAGATGTGGGACTCCACTACGAGCAGTACTTC
15,TRBJ2-5,.,few,TRBV11-2,CASSSRGVDEETQYF,TGTGCCAGCAGCTCCAGGGGCGTGGACGAAGAGACCCAGTACTTC
15,TRBJ2-5,.,.,TRBV15,CATSSDSRSYNEQYF,TGTGCCACCAGCAGTGACAGTAGATCCTACAATGAGCAGTACTTC
12,TRBJ2-1,TRBD1,few,TRBV29-1,CSAGQGAHEQFF,TGCAGCGCGGGACAGGGGGCTCATGAGCAGTTCTTC
15,TRBJ2-6,.,few,TRBV20-1,CSAQRGTSGANVLTF,TGCAGTGCTCAAAGGGGGACCTCTGGGGCCAACGTCCTGACTTTC
14,TRBJ2-7,.,.,TRBV2,CASSEFIQGYEQYF,TGTGCCAGCAGTGAATTCATCCAGGGCTACGAGCAGTACTTC
14,TRBJ2-7,.,few,TRBV5-1,CASRPQGGSSEQYF,TGCGCCAGCAGACCACAGGGTGGGTCTAGCGAGCAGTACTTC
14,TRBJ2-3,.,few,TRBV7-2,CASSLARQGSTQYF,TGTGCCAGCAGCTTAGCGCGCCAGGGGAGTACGCAGTATTTT
14,TRBJ1-5,TRBD1,.,TRBV20-1,CSARGGGAGQPQHF,TGCAGTGCTAGAGGAGGGGGCGCCGGACAGCCCCAGCATTTT
15,TRBJ2-3,TRBD2,few,TRBV10-3,CAISLTSGSTDTQYF,TGTGCCATCAGCCTTACTAGCGGATCCACAGATACGCAGTATTTT
16,TRBJ2-7,TRBD2,.,TRBV4-1,CASSQEPGLAGNEQYF,TGCGCCAGCAGCCAAGAACCGGGACTAGCGGGAAACGAGCAGTACTTC
18,TRBJ2-7,TRBD1,.,TRBV5-1,CASSLAKGLQGVSYEQYF,TGCGCCAGCAGCTTGGCCAAGGGTCTTCAGGGGGTCTCCTACGAGCAGTACTTC
13,TRBJ1-2,.,.,TRBV3-1,CASSQETQSGYTF,TGTGCCAGCAGCCAAGAAACCCAGTCCGGCTACACCTTC
14,TRBJ2-7,.,.,TRBV5-6,CASSVGLTIYEQYF,TGTGCCAGCAGCGTGGGCCTAACTATCTACGAGCAGTACTTC
15,TRBJ1-5,TRBD1,.,TRBV7-2,CASSLGQGVRQPQHF,TGTGCCAGCAGCCTAGGACAGGGGGTACGGCAGCCCCAGCATTTT
16,TRBJ2-2,TRBD2,.,TRBV3-1,CASSQTTSGNTGELFF,TGTGCCAGCAGCCAAACGACTAGCGGTAACACCGGGGAGCTGTTTTTT
15,TRBJ2-3,.,.,TRBV7-2,CVSSLHPDYSDTQYF,TGTGTCAGCAGCTTACACCCGGACTACTCAGATACGCAGTATTTT
15,TRBJ2-1,TRBD2,few,TRBV6-1,CASSEEGLAGPEQFF,TGTGCCAGCAGTGAAGAGGGACTAGCGGGTCCTGAGCAGTTCTTC
14,TRBJ2-7,TRBD2,many,TRBV20-1,CSARDLSGIYEQYF,TGCAGTGCTAGAGATCTTAGCGGGATCTACGAGCAGTACTTC
17,TRBJ2-6,.,.,TRBV4-2,CASSQEGGLPGANVLTF,TGTGCCAGCAGCCAAGAGGGTGGGTTGCCTGGGGCCAACGTCCTGACTTTC
14,TRBJ2-3,.,few,TRBV6-5,CASSYGVERDTQYF,TGTGCCAGCAGTTACGGGGTAGAGAGAGATACGCAGTATTTT
14,TRBJ2-7,.,once,TRBV12-3/TRBV12-4,CASSPWNREREQYF,TGTGCCAGCAGTCCCTGGAACAGGGAGCGCGAGCAGTACTTC
16,TRBJ2-1,.,.,TRBV7-9,CASSLEYGLDVNEQFF,TGTGCCAGCAGCTTAGAGTACGGACTTGATGTAAATGAGCAGTTCTTC
14,TRBJ2-1,TRBD2,few,TRBV12-3/TRBV12-4,CASRPNSGYNEQFF,TGTGCCAGCAGACCGAATAGCGGGTACAATGAGCAGTTCTTC
15,TRBJ1-4,.,many,TRBV18,CASSRARTENEKLFF,TGTGCCAGCTCACGAGCAAGGACGGAGAATGAAAAACTGTTTTTT
13,TRBJ2-7,TRBD2,few,TRBV7-6,CASSFPSGGEQYF,TGTGCCAGCAGCTTCCCCTCGGGGGGGGAGCAGTACTTC
15,TRBJ2-3,TRBD1,.,TRBV5-1,CASSLGDRYPDTQYF,TGCGCCAGCAGCTTGGGGGACAGATACCCCGATACGCAGTATTTT
12,TRBJ1-1,.,.,TRBV20-1,CSTVRLNTEAFF,TGCAGTACCGTCAGGCTGAACACTGAAGCTTTCTTT
14,TRBJ1-4,.,.,TRBV20-1,CSVAVSGLAEKLFF,TGCAGTGTAGCGGTTTCCGGGCTGGCTGAAAAACTGTTTTTT